The clone carrying this TCR beta chain was seen only once. Antigen unknown. These data come from a study of cytomegalovirus exposure and HLA in healthy donors. The study, taken as a whole, reports: Most CMV-associated TCR beta chains appeared HLA-restricted in a later analysis. Most observed TCR sequences were rare, whereas some public TCRs were detected in many donors.

Trimming took 5 bases from V and 3 from J, leaving 19 bases between them. The CDR3 has 16 residues. The germline V gene has CDR1 SGHRS and CDR2 YFSETQ. PCR employed 60 Vbeta and 13 Jbeta primers. Only in-frame clones appear in the TCRdb table, and some are missing; sequencing was by immunoSEQ multiplex PCR. The table includes around 92,000 clones, about 85% detected once. This rearrangement joins TRBV5-1 to TRBJ2-3, with a possible D match to TRBD1 (5 bases). The TCR was taken from a girl aged 2 to 9 in good health and CMV-seropositive. Sequencing input: PBMCs. The CDR3 region has the DNA TGCGCCAGCAGGGCAGGGCCCCCTCTTTTTACAGATACGCAGTATTTT. As protein: CASRAGPPLFTDTQYF.